This paragraph reports one T cell receptor (beta chain). Its specificity is unknown. This specimen belongs to a study of tumor-infiltrating lymphocytes in primary liver carcinoma. Researchers drew blood RNA from unsorted whole blood and extracted germline DNA as well. Germline assignment: CDR1 SQVTM and CDR2 ANQGSEA. There are 14 residues in the CDR3. The V end was cut by 3 bases, the J end by 9 bases, with 18 bases between. A primer in the constant region served to generate TCR beta cDNA from 500 to 600 ng of total RNA. TCR beta libraries came from three nested multiplex PCR rounds using slightly modified ARM-PCR. In the first two PCR rounds, TRBV1-TRBV30 forward primers were paired with a C-beta reverse primer, and each round lasted roughly 9 cycles. TCRdb reanalysed the multiplex PCR reads using MiXCR and keeps one entry per CDR3 protein. In the table there are 250,000 to 350,000 distinct CDR3 sequences, almost 60% of which are singletons.

Study-wide points: The samples were not sorted (they were bulk), so CD4+ and CD8+ repertoires were not compared. Pairs of tumor regions overlapped more than tumor-adjacent and tumor-blood pairs did.

The V gene is TRBV29-1, the J gene TRBJ2-1; D is possibly TRBD1 (5 bases). Sequenced sample: peripheral blood. The TCR comes from a woman aged 30 to 39 with primary liver carcinoma and hepatitis B virus infection. This chain's CDR3 is CSVEGLRDFGEQFF. CDR3 nucleotide sequence: TGCAGCGTTGAGGGCCTCAGGGATTTTGGTGAGCAGTTCTTC.